A selection of T cell receptor beta chains follows, all from one sample in a study of blood T cell repertoires in COVID-19. Clones were sequenced by immunoSEQ multiplex PCR, and TCRdb holds only the in-frame ones, with some missing. The table has about 270,000 clones, 65% to 90% seen once. Sequenced: peripheral blood. Receptor source: a woman aged 65 to 85 with COVID-19, enrolled during active disease. The CDR3 runs from the conserved cysteine through the conserved F or W. The order of the fields is clone size, J gene, CDR3 length, V gene, D gene, CDR3 protein, CDR3 DNA. The D gene is left open where the match is weak. A clone size is listed for some rows: how often the clone was seen (once, few, many), or a class if it is expanded.

clone size: NA
J gene: TRBJ1-1
CDR3 length: 14
V gene: TRBV30
D gene: NA
CDR3 protein: CASQRIQGNPEAFF
CDR3 DNA: TGTGCCTCCCAGAGGATACAGGGTAACCCTGAAGCTTTCTTT

clone size: once
J gene: TRBJ2-7
CDR3 length: 14
V gene: TRBV5-1
D gene: NA
CDR3 protein: CASSFGGAADEQYF
CDR3 DNA: TGCGCCAGCAGCTTCGGAGGGGCGGCGGACGAGCAGTACTTC

clone size: NA
J gene: TRBJ1-1
CDR3 length: 14
V gene: TRBV5-5
D gene: NA
CDR3 protein: CASSLATGYTEAFF
CDR3 DNA: TGTGCCAGCAGCTTGGCTACGGGATACACTGAAGCTTTCTTT

clone size: NA
J gene: TRBJ2-7
CDR3 length: 16
V gene: TRBV7-2
D gene: NA
CDR3 protein: CASSSVILNPPYEQYF
CDR3 DNA: TGTGCCAGCAGCTCAGTCATTCTTAACCCACCCTACGAGCAGTACTTC

clone size: NA
J gene: TRBJ2-1
CDR3 length: 14
V gene: TRBV6-5
D gene: TRBD2
CDR3 protein: CASHGRGLLNEQFF
CDR3 DNA: TGTGCCAGCCATGGGCGGGGACTACTGAATGAGCAGTTCTTC

clone size: NA
J gene: TRBJ2-1
CDR3 length: 13
V gene: TRBV12-3/TRBV12-4
D gene: TRBD2
CDR3 protein: CASSLGTSNEQFF
CDR3 DNA: TGTGCCAGCAGTTTAGGGACTAGCAATGAGCAGTTCTTC

clone size: NA
J gene: TRBJ1-1
CDR3 length: 13
V gene: TRBV29-1
D gene: NA
CDR3 protein: CSVGQWTNTEAFF
CDR3 DNA: TGCAGCGTTGGACAGTGGACGAACACTGAAGCTTTCTTT

clone size: few
J gene: TRBJ2-2
CDR3 length: 15
V gene: TRBV11-2
D gene: TRBD2
CDR3 protein: CASSTLAGFTGELFF
CDR3 DNA: TGTGCCAGCAGCACCCTAGCGGGGTTTACCGGGGAGCTGTTTTTT

clone size: NA
J gene: TRBJ1-2
CDR3 length: 14
V gene: TRBV3-1/TRBV3-2
D gene: TRBD1
CDR3 protein: CASSPTGQSLTYTF
CDR3 DNA: TGTGCCAGCAGCCCCACGGGACAGTCCCTAACCTACACCTTC

clone size: NA
J gene: TRBJ1-1
CDR3 length: 14
V gene: TRBV28
D gene: NA
CDR3 protein: CASTSFGEIDEAFF
CDR3 DNA: TGTGCCAGCACCTCCTTCGGGGAGATCGATGAAGCTTTCTTT